One sample yielded the 27 T cell receptor beta chains listed below, sequenced in a study of PD-1 blockade in classical Hodgkin lymphoma. Each patient relapsed following autologous stem cell transplantation, and prior brentuximab vedotin exposure differed. Generated by immunoSEQ multiplex PCR, the TCRdb table keeps only in-frame clones and is missing some. The data contain roughly 150,000 clones, 78% of them singletons. Sequenced here: peripheral blood mononuclear cells (PBMCs), sampled before the second cycle of nivolumab. The receptors come from a human donor with classical Hodgkin lymphoma.

The genes are TRBV7-9 and TRBJ2-7; 9 nucleotides agree with TRBD2. Germline lookup yields CDR1 SEHNR and CDR2 FQNEAQ (reference sequence). Trimming removed 5 bases from V and 2 bases from J; junction bases left unmatched: 10. The CDR3 covers 16 residues. The CDR3, as DNA: TGTGCCAGCAGCCCGCGTTCAATAGCGGGAGCCTACGAGCAGTACTTC. Amino acids: CASSPRSIAGAYEQYF.

The genes are TRBV10-3 and TRBJ2-1, with D perhaps matching TRBD1 (6 bases). Trimming pared 10 bases from V and 5 bases from J, leaving 15 bases between. Germline V gene lookup returns CDR1 ENHRY and CDR2 SYGVKD. The CDR3 loop spans 13 amino acids. In nucleotides, the CDR3 is TGTGCCACGACCCCGGACAGAAACAATGAGCAGTTCTTC. Protein: CATTPDRNNEQFF.

V is TRBV7-2 and J is TRBJ1-2; 10 bases fit TRBD1. The CDR3 has 15 residues. The ends lost 1 base at V and 4 bases at J; junction bases unmatched: 3. Germline assignment: CDR1 SGHTA and CDR2 FQGNSA. For the CDR3, the DNA is TGTGCCAGCAGCTTAGAGACAGGGGGCTCCTATGGCTACACCTTC. It codes for CASSLETGGSYGYTF.

This sequence joins TRBV29-1 and TRBJ2-2; 9 bases agree with TRBD1. Germline CDR1 is SQVTM and CDR2 is ANQGSEA. The CDR3 has 14 amino acids. V was clipped by 4 bases and J by 5 bases; unmatched bases: 5. The CDR3 is CSVGTGVGTGELFF. The CDR3 nucleotides are TGCAGCGTTGGGACAGGGGTGGGAACCGGGGAGCTGTTTTTT.

This clone was recorded only once. The chain joins TRBV28 to TRBJ2-5; a weak D match, TRBD1 (6 bases). The CDR3 is 15 amino acids. Germline CDR1 and CDR2: MDHEN and SYDVKM. V was shortened by 4 bases and J by 4 bases, with 16 bases between the two germline ends. The CDR3 loop reads CASSWLTGMGETQYF. CDR3 DNA: TGTGCCAGCAGTTGGCTTACAGGGATGGGAGAGACCCAGTACTTC.

The chain is built from TRBV7-2 and TRBJ1-5, with TRBD1 identical over 7 bases. V lost 0 bases, J lost 1 base, and 9 bases stayed unmatched. Germline assignment: CDR1 SGHTA and CDR2 FQGNSA. The CDR3 is 18 amino acids. CDR3 region: CASSLAGGARWSNQPQHF. The CDR3 nucleotides are TGTGCCAGCAGCTTAGCAGGGGGCGCACGGTGGAGCAATCAGCCCCAGCATTTT.

Only a few counts were recorded for this clone. The chain combines TRBV7-2 with TRBJ1-1; D remains unclear. Germline values: CDR1 SGHTA, CDR2 FQGNSA. The CDR3 is 13 residues long. V was clipped by 7 bases and J by 2 bases, with 11 bases between them. CDR3 in amino acids: CASTSDDNTEAFF. In DNA, the CDR3 is TGTGCCAGCACCAGCGACGACAACACTGAAGCTTTCTTT. Variable domain in full (rest from reference TRBV7-2 and TRBJ1-1): GAGVSQSPSNKVTEKGKDVELRCDPISGHTALYWYRQSLGQGLEFLIYFQGNSAPDKSGLPSDRFSAERTGGSVSTLTIQRTQQEDSAVYLCASTSDDNTEAFFGQGTRLTVV.

This clone has only one observation. The chain uses TRBV5-1 and TRBJ2-2, with D tentatively TRBD2 (5 bases). From germline, CDR1 is SGHRS and CDR2 YFSETQ. V was clipped by 2 bases and J by 7 bases, with 12 bases between them. This CDR3 has 14 amino acids. The CDR3 sequence is CASSFSSDFGELFF. The CDR3 bases are TGCGCCAGCAGCTTTTCGTCGGACTTCGGGGAGCTGTTTTTT. Combining the CDR3 with reference TRBV5-1 and TRBJ2-2 gives the whole variable domain KAGVTQTPRYLIKTRGQQVTLSCSPISGHRSVSWYQQTPGQGLQFLFEYFSETQRNKGNFPGRFSGRQFSNSRSEMNVSTLELGDSALYLCASSFSSDFGELFFGEGSRLTVL.

V gene TRBV5-1 combines with J gene TRBJ2-5; D possibly uses TRBD1 or TRBD2 (5 bases each). Germline lookup yields CDR1 SGHRS and CDR2 YFSETQ. The CDR3 has 14 amino acids. V was pared by 4 bases and J by 4 bases, with 14 bases between. The CDR3: CASSQRGGRETQYF. CDR3 in DNA: TGCGCCAGCAGCCAGAGGGGTGGGCGAGAGACCCAGTACTTC.

The chain employs TRBV6-5 and TRBJ1-5, with D tentatively TRBD1 (5 bases). V was trimmed by 4 bases and J by 4 bases, leaving 14 bases between them. Looked up from germline, CDR1 is MNHEY and CDR2 is SVGAGI. This CDR3 has 15 residues. CDR3 nucleotides: TGTGCCAGCAGTTCCGAATTCAGGGAAAATCAGCCCCAGCATTTT. Its protein product is CASSSEFRENQPQHF.

The genes are TRBV11-2 and TRBJ1-5; the D is unclear. CDR3 length: 12 amino acids. Germline CDR1 is SGHAT and CDR2 is FQNNGV. V lost 8 bases to trimming and J lost 3 bases, with 8 bases between them. The CDR3 here is CASAKTNQPQHF. CDR3 bases: TGTGCCAGCGCTAAGACCAATCAGCCCCAGCATTTT.

In this sample, this clone turned up a few times. The chain recombines TRBV7-2 with TRBJ2-7; D not certain. The CDR3 length is 15 residues. Germline assignment: CDR1 SGHTA and CDR2 FQGNSA. V lost 0 bases and J lost 2, with 11 bases in between. CDR3 residues: CASSLARVRPYEQYF. The DNA of the CDR3 is TGTGCCAGCAGCTTAGCCAGAGTCCGCCCCTACGAGCAGTACTTC.

The V and J genes are TRBV18 and TRBJ2-5; D might be TRBD2 (6 bases). The germline gives CDR1 KGHSH, CDR2 LQKENI. V was cut by 3 bases and J by 0 bases, with 17 bases left in between. CDR3 length equals 17 residues. This CDR3 reads CASSPRGGRTYQETQYF. Here the CDR3 DNA reads TGTGCCAGCTCACCCCGGGGAGGCAGGACCTACCAAGAGACCCAGTACTTC.

In its sample, this clone was seen a few times. The chain carries TRBV6-6 and TRBJ1-5; D is ambiguous. The germline gives CDR1 MNHNY, CDR2 SVGAGI (reference sequence). The CDR3 totals 12 residues. V lost 6 bases and J lost 0, with 3 bases in between. Here the CDR3 DNA reads TGTGCCAGCAGATATAGCAATCAGCCCCAGCATTTT. Encoded protein: CASRYSNQPQHF.

The rearrangement joins TRBV28 to TRBJ1-5; D gene uncertain. The CDR3 extends over 14 amino acids. V gave up 10 bases and J gave up 1 base, with 14 bases separating them. Germline CDR1 MDHEN, CDR2 SYDVKM. The CDR3 loop is CAINRHSSNQPQHF. CDR3 DNA sequence: TGTGCCATCAACCGACACAGCAGCAATCAGCCCCAGCATTTT.

V gene TRBV2 combines with J gene TRBJ1-6, with TRBD1 as a possible D gene (6 bases). The CDR3 is 13 amino acids. The germline CDR1 and CDR2 sequences are SNHLY and FYNNEI. V was shortened by 6 bases and J by 10 bases, with 13 bases between the two germline ends. The CDR3 coding sequence is TGTGCCAGCAGCCAGGGGCAGCGATCACCCCTCCACTTT. It specifies CASSQGQRSPLHF.

Concerning this clone itself: The limits of the CDR3 on the DNA are not certain, so only TCRdb's listed CDR3 is given. The chain has TRBV27 and TRBJ1-5; TRBD1 was called by the table and not checked on the DNA. The CDR3 region is 14 residues in length, termini included. Germline-derived CDR1 and CDR2 are MNHEY and SMNVEV (reference sequence). The CDR3 loop is CASSSSTAEFPQHF.

The chain joins TRBV19 to TRBJ1-1; TRBD1 matches at 7 bases. The junction had 8 bases not matched to a gene; V was cut back by 3 bases and J by 4 bases. CDR3 length: 15 residues. Germline assignment: CDR1 LNHDA and CDR2 SQIVND (reference sequence). Written as DNA, the CDR3 is TGTGCCAGTAGTATCGGGAGACAGGGAGGCACTGAAGCTTTCTTT. Translating it yields CASSIGRQGGTEAFF.

The CDR3: CATGQGIYTGELFF. DNA for the CDR3: TGTGCCACCGGACAGGGTATATACACCGGGGAGCTGTTTTTT. The V gene is TRBV7-2, the J gene TRBJ2-2; the match to TRBD1 covers 8 bases. In germline, CDR1 is SGHTA, CDR2 FQGNSA. The CDR3 is made up of 14 amino acids. The junction had 7 bases not matched to a gene; V was cut back by 10 bases and J by 3 bases.

The V call is TRBV4-2, the J call TRBJ2-1; weak D call: TRBD2 (6 bases). Germline CDR1 reads LGHNA; CDR2 reads YNFKEQ. The V gene lost 2 bases and the J gene lost 5 bases, with 10 bases spanning the gap. The CDR3 consists of 14 residues. CDR3 sequence (DNA): TGTGCCAGCAGCCAACCAGCGGGCCACAATGAGCAGTTCTTC. Translation: CASSQPAGHNEQFF.

J is TRBJ2-3 and V is TRBV6-5, with 9 bases aligning to TRBD2. Germline CDR1 MNHEY, CDR2 SVGAGI. This CDR3 is 15 amino acids long. Trimming took 5 bases from V and 2 from J; bases not matched to a gene: 5. The CDR3 DNA reads TGTGCCAGCAGTAAGATAGCGGGAGTCACAGATACGCAGTATTTT. Translation gives CASSKIAGVTDTQYF.

The V gene is TRBV20-1, the J gene TRBJ1-2; D is uncertain. Germline V gene sequence: CDR1 DFQATT, CDR2 SNEGSKA (reference sequence). V was clipped by 1 base and J by 7 bases, with 7 bases between them. This CDR3 has 11 amino acids. The CDR3 sequence is CSARVISGYTF. The CDR3 coding sequence is TGCAGTGCTAGAGTGATTTCTGGCTACACCTTC.

The chain links TRBV11-2 to TRBJ2-7, with 10 bases lining up with TRBD1. This CDR3 region has 14 residues. The J segment lost 2 bases and the V segment lost 3 bases, leaving 1 base of the junction unmatched. Germline V gene data show CDR1 as SGHAT and CDR2 as FQNNGV. In nucleotides, the CDR3 is TGTGCCAGCAGCTTCGGGACAGGGGCCTACGAGCAGTACTTC. Its protein is CASSFGTGAYEQYF.

The V and J genes are TRBV6-6 and TRBJ1-2; 11 bases fit TRBD1. CDR3 length: 15 residues. After removal of 7 bases from V and 5 bases from J, the junction contained 9 bases not matched to a gene. Germline lookup yields CDR1 MNHNY and CDR2 SVGAGI (reference sequence). CDR3 sequence: CASTQTGTGGYGYTF. CDR3 DNA: TGTGCCAGCACCCAGACCGGGACAGGGGGTTATGGCTACACCTTC.

The gene calls are TRBV2 and TRBJ1-5, with TRBD1 as a possible D gene (5 bases). Germline CDR1 is SNHLY and CDR2 is FYNNEI. Trimming shortened V by 6 bases and J by 1 base, and 10 bases separated the two germline ends. CDR3 length: 14 amino acids. This chain's CDR3 is CASRGDGSNQPQHF. DNA for the CDR3: TGTGCCAGCAGGGGGGACGGGAGCAATCAGCCCCAGCATTTT.

This rearrangement joins TRBV19 to TRBJ1-1, with a weak D call TRBD1 (5 bases). CDR1 is LNHDA, CDR2 SQIVND, per germline (reference sequence). The CDR3 consists of 12 residues. V shed 3 bases and J shed 7 bases, with 9 bases lying between them. Here the CDR3 reads CASSINRGEAFF. The CDR3 region has the DNA TGTGCCAGTAGTATTAATAGGGGTGAAGCTTTCTTT.

The CDR3 DNA follows: TGTGCCAGCAGTGAGGGTAGCCTGAACACCGGGGAGCTGTTTTTT. The encoded protein is CASSEGSLNTGELFF. The V gene is TRBV25-1, the J gene TRBJ2-2; no reliable D call. There are 15 residues in the CDR3. Trimming left V 3 bases short and J 1 base short, with 9 bases between. Germline lookup yields CDR1 MGHDK and CDR2 SYGVNS.